The 15 T cell receptor beta chains presented below share a single source sample, sequenced in a study of T cell repertoires in cytomegalovirus infection. In TCRdb, the reads were re-called with MiXCR into one record per CDR3 protein. Of 20,000 to 30,000 distinct CDR3 sequences in the sample, 20% to 25% were seen once. These receptors are not linked to any known antigen. The sequencing here drew on CD8+ T cells from cultured PBMCs, taken from culture after CMV antigen stimulation. These receptors originate from a human donor in good health (CMV status not recorded). Some clones in this sample may be carry-over from other donors' samples.

The V gene is TRBV7-9, the J gene TRBJ1-2, with TRBD1 as a possible D gene (6 bases). Deletions cut 0 bases from V and 5 bases from J, with 7 bases between. This CDR3 spans 13 amino acids. Germline CDR1 SEHNR, CDR2 FQNEAQ (reference sequence). CDR3 bases: TGTGCCAGCAGCTTAGCGGGGGCTTATGGCTACACCTTC. Translated, it gives CASSLAGAYGYTF.

There are many counts of this clonotype. J is TRBJ2-3 and V is TRBV6-1, with 7 bases that match TRBD1. CDR1 and CDR2 (germline): MNHNS, SASEGT. The V gene end was trimmed by 6 bases and the J gene end by 0 bases; junction bases not matched to a gene: 3. This CDR3 contains 14 residues. CDR3 sequence: CASSETGSTDTQYF. CDR3 in DNA: TGTGCCAGCAGCGAGACAGGGAGCACAGATACGCAGTATTTT.

This clonotype was picked up a small number of times. The gene calls are TRBV6-2 or TRBV6-3 and TRBJ2-1, with a weak D call TRBD1 (5 bases). CDR3 size: 13 residues. Deletions cut 2 bases from V and 6 bases from J, with 8 bases between. Germline loops: CDR1 MNHEY, CDR2 SVGEGT. The CDR3 here is CASSYGAGNEQFF. CDR3 DNA sequence: TGTGCCAGCAGTTACGGGGCCGGCAATGAGCAGTTCTTC.

This clonotype was counted only a few times. CDR3 sequence reads: CASSFPAGSNEQFF. The CDR3 DNA sequence: TGTGCCAGCAGTTTCCCAGCGGGGTCCAATGAGCAGTTCTTC. The J gene is TRBJ2-1, the V gene TRBV28, with TRBD2 identical over 7 bases. V lost 3 bases and J lost 6; bases outside the gene matches: 5. Per germline, CDR1 MDHEN and CDR2 SYDVKM. This CDR3 comprises 14 residues.

This clonotype was recorded many times. The gene calls are TRBV28 and TRBJ1-5; D is possibly TRBD1 (5 bases). V shed 5 bases and J shed 7 bases, with 15 bases lying between them. Germline V CDR1 and CDR2: MDHEN, SYDVKM. The CDR3 covers 14 residues. The CDR3 loop reads CASSPGWGNQPQHF. Written as DNA, the CDR3 is TGTGCCAGCAGTCCTGGTTGGGGGAACCAGCCCCAGCATTTT.

This sequence joins TRBV2 and TRBJ2-7, with D possibly being TRBD2 (6 bases). Trimming cost V 6 bases and J 5 bases, with 17 bases left between them. Germline lookup yields CDR1 SNHLY and CDR2 FYNNEI. The CDR3 spans 14 residues. CDR3 nucleotides: TGTGCCAGCAGGGCAGGACTACAATCCCACGAGCAGTACTTC. This encodes CASRAGLQSHEQYF. Full variable domain (outside the CDR3, taken from reference TRBV2 and TRBJ2-7): EPEVTQTPSHQVTQMGQEVILRCVPISNHLYFYWYRQILGQKVEFLVSFYNNEISEKSEIFDDQFSVERPDGSNFTLKIRSTKLEDSAMYFCASRAGLQSHEQYFGPGTRLTVT.

This clonotype has a single count. The chain uses TRBV6-5 and TRBJ1-2; 8 bases are a match to TRBD1. The germline CDR1 and CDR2 sequences are MNHEY and SVGAGI. The CDR3 covers 13 residues. Trimming took 5 bases from V and 8 from J; bases not matched to a gene: 7. CDR3 region: CASSRTGRGGYTF. The CDR3 DNA follows: TGTGCCAGCAGTCGGACAGGGAGGGGCGGCTACACCTTC.

The rearrangement uses TRBV7-8 and TRBJ2-3; no clear D gene. Deletions cut 1 base from V and 2 bases from J, with 7 bases between. Germline loops: CDR1 SGHVS, CDR2 FQNEAQ. This CDR3 comprises 14 residues. The CDR3 protein is CASSLVGLTDTQYF. The CDR3 nucleotides are TGTGCCAGCAGCTTAGTTGGTCTCACAGATACGCAGTATTTT.

The chain combines TRBV27 with TRBJ1-6; D unclear. The V gene lost 4 bases and the J gene lost 10 bases, with 14 bases spanning the gap. This CDR3 region has 14 residues. The germline V gene has CDR1 MNHEY and CDR2 SMNVEV (reference sequence). CDR3 residues: CASSWAFSDSPLHF. CDR3 sequence (DNA): TGTGCCAGCAGTTGGGCCTTCTCTGACTCACCCCTCCACTTT.

The CDR3 here is CASSLVARTTEAFF. In nucleotides, the CDR3 is TGTGCCAGCAGCTTAGTGGCACGAACGACTGAAGCTTTCTTT. The chain carries TRBV11-2 and TRBJ1-1; no firm D call. Per germline, CDR1 SGHAT and CDR2 FQNNGV. V dropped 1 base and J dropped 5 bases, with 11 bases sitting between them. There are 14 residues in the CDR3.

This clonotype was recorded a few times. The chain uses TRBV28 and TRBJ2-1, with 7 bases lining up with TRBD1. The CDR3 totals 18 residues. Germline V gene sequence: CDR1 MDHEN, CDR2 SYDVKM. Germline trimming cut 1 base from V and 4 bases from J; bases unmatched to any gene: 13. CDR3 sequence: CASSLSLTTGVRYNEQFF. In DNA, the CDR3 is TGTGCCAGCAGTTTATCCCTAACTACAGGGGTGCGTTACAATGAGCAGTTCTTC.

This clonotype showed up just a few times. J is TRBJ2-2 and V is TRBV7-6; possible D gene TRBD2, 5 bases. The CDR3 spans 16 residues. With 2 bases removed from V and 1 base from J, the gap between germline ends came to 11 bases. Germline lookup yields CDR1 SGHVS and CDR2 FNYEAQ. The CDR3 sequence is CASSLSRDGNTGELFF. In DNA form, the CDR3 reads TGTGCCAGCAGCTTATCGAGGGATGGGAACACCGGGGAGCTGTTTTTT.

J is TRBJ2-5 and V is TRBV20-1, with D uncertain. Germline CDR1 reads DFQATT; CDR2 reads SNEGSKA (reference sequence). CDR3 length equals 14 residues. V lost 1 base and J lost 1, with 10 bases in between. The CDR3 DNA is TGCAGTGCTAGAGTCGAACATACCCAAGAGACCCAGTACTTC. Translating gives CSARVEHTQETQYF.

The chain carries TRBV6-1 and TRBJ2-7, with TRBD1 matching 10 bases. CDR3 length: 17 residues. V shed 2 bases, J shed 2 bases, and the junction held 9 bases outside the gene matches. Per the germline V gene, CDR1 is MNHNS and CDR2 is SASEGT. The CDR3 sequence is CASSESGGTGVPYEQYF. DNA of the CDR3: TGTGCCAGCAGTGAAAGTGGCGGGACAGGGGTCCCCTACGAGCAGTACTTC.

J is TRBJ1-3 and V is TRBV12-3 or TRBV12-4, with 8 bases fitting TRBD1. J gave up 0 bases and V 2 bases, and 9 bases lay outside the gene matches. The CDR3 has 18 residues. The chain's CDR3 is CASSLRRQGYYSGNTIYF. In DNA, the CDR3 is TGTGCCAGCAGTTTAAGACGACAGGGGTATTACTCTGGAAACACCATATATTTT.